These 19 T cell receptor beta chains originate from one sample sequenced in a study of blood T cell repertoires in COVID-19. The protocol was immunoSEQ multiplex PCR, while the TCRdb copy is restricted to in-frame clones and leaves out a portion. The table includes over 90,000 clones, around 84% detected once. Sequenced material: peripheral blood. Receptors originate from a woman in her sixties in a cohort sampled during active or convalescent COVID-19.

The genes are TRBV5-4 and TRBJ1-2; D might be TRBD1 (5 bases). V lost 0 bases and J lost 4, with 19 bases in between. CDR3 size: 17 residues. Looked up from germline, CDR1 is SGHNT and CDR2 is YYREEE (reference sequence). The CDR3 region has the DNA TGTGCCAGCAGCTTGGCCCAGGTGATCCAGGGCGGCTATGGCTACACCTTC. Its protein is CASSLAQVIQGGYGYTF.

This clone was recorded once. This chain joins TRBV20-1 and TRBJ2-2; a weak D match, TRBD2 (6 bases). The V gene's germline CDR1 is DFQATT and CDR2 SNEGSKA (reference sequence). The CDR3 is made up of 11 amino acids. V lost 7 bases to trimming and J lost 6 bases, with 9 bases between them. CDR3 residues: CSVGGSGELFF. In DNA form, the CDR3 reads TGCAGTGTGGGGGGTTCCGGGGAGCTGTTTTTT.

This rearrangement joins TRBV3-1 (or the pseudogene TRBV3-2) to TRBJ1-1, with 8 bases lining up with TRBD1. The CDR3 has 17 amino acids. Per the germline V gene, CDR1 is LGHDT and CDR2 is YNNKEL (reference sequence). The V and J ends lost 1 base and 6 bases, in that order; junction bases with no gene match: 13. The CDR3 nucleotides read TGTGCCAGCAGCCAAGTTTCGCAGGGGGCCTGGACACCTGAAGCTTTCTTT. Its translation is CASSQVSQGAWTPEAFF.

The CDR3 coding sequence is TGTGCCAGCAGTCCGACAGGGGTGGCCACCGGGGAGCTGTTTTTT. It is translated as CASSPTGVATGELFF. The chain recombines TRBV7-3 with TRBJ2-2; TRBD1 agrees at 8 bases. This CDR3 has 15 amino acids. Trimming at V came to 6 bases and at J to 4 bases, leaving 7 bases not matched to a gene. Per germline, CDR1 SGHTA and CDR2 FQGTGA.

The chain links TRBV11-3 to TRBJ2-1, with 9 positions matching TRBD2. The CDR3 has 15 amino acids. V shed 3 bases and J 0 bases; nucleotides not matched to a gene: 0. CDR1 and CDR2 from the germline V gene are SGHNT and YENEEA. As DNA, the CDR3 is TGTGCCAGCAGCTTTAGCGGGAGCTCCTACAATGAGCAGTTCTTC. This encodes CASSFSGSSYNEQFF.

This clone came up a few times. CDR3 bases: TGTGCCAGCAGTGAAGCCTCGGGAGGCCCTTACAATGAGCAGTTCTTC. Translated, it gives CASSEASGGPYNEQFF. The chain employs TRBV2 and TRBJ2-1, with 7 bases fitting TRBD2. Germline-derived CDR1 and CDR2 are SNHLY and FYNNEI. V trimming: 0 bases; J trimming: 4 bases; junction bases outside the gene matches: 6. This CDR3 comprises 16 residues. The full variable domain, rest sourced from reference TRBV2 and TRBJ2-1, is EPEVTQTPSHQVTQMGQEVILRCVPISNHLYFYWYRQILGQKVEFLVSFYNNEISEKSEIFDDQFSVERPDGSNFTLKIRSTKLEDSAMYFCASSEASGGPYNEQFFGPGTRLTVL.

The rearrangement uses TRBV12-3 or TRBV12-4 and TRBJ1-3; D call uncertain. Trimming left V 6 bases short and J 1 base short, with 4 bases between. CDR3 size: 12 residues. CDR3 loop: CASSLSGNTIYF. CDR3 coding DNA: TGTGCCAGCAGCCTGTCTGGAAACACCATATATTTT.

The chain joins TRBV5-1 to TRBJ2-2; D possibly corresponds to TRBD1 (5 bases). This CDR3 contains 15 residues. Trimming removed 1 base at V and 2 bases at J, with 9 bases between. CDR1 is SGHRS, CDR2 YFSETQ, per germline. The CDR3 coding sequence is TGCGCCAGCAGCTTGCCGACAGCTAACACCGGGGAGCTGTTTTTT. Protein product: CASSLPTANTGELFF.

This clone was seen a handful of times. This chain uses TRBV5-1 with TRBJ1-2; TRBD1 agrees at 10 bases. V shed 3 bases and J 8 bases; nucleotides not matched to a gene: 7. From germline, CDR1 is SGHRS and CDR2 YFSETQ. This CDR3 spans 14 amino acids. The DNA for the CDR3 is TGCGCCAGCAGCTCCAGACAGGGGGCGCGCGGCTACACCTTC. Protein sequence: CASSSRQGARGYTF.

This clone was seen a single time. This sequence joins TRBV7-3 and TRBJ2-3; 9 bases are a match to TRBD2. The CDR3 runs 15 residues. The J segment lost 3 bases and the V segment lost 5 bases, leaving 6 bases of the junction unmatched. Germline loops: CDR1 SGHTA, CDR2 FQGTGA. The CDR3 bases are TGTGCCAGCAGCATTGCGGGGGGGCGGACAGATACGCAGTATTTT. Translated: CASSIAGGRTDTQYF.

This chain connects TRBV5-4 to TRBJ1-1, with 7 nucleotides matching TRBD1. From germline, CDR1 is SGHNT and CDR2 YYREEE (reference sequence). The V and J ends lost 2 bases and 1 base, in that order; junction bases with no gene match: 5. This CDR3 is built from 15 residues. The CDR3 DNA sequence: TGTGCCAGCAGCTTACCCCCAGGGGGGAACACTGAAGCTTTCTTT. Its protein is CASSLPPGGNTEAFF.

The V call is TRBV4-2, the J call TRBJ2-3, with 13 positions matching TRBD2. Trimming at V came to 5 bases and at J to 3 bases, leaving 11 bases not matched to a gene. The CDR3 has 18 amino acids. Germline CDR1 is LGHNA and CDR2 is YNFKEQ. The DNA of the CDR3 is TGTGCCAGCAGCTCGACTAGCGGGAGGCCGACAGTAACAGATACGCAGTATTTT. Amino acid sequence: CASSSTSGRPTVTDTQYF.

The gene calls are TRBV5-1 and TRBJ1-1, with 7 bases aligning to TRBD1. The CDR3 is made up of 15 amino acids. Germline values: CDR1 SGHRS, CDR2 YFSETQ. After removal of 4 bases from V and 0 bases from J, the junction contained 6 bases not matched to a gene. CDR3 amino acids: CASSDGGGMNTEAFF. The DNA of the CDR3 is TGCGCCAGCAGCGACGGAGGGGGCATGAACACTGAAGCTTTCTTT.

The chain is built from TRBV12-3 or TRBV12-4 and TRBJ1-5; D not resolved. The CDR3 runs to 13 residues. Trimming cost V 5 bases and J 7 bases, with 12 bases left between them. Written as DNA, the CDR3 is TGTGCCAGCAGTCTGCAGGTCCACCAGCCCCAGCATTTT. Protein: CASSLQVHQPQHF.

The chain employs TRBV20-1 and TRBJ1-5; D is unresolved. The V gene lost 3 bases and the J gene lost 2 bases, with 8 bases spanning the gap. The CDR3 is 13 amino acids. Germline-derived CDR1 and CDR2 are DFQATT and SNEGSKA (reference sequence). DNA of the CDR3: TGCAGTGCTAGTGAGTCAGGCAATCAGCCCCAGCATTTT. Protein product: CSASESGNQPQHF.

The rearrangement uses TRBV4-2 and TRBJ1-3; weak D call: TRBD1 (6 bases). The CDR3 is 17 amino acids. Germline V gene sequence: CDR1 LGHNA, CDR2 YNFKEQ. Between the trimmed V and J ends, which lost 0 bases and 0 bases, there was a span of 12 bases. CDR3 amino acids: CASSQDRGGASGNTIYF. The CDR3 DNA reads TGTGCCAGCAGCCAAGATCGGGGGGGGGCCTCTGGAAACACCATATATTTT.

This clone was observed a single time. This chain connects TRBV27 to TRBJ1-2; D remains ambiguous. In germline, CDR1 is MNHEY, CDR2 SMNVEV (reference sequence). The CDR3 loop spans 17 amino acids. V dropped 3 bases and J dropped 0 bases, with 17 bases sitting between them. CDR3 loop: CASSFEGSRTTNYGYTF. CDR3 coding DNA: TGTGCCAGCAGTTTTGAGGGCAGTAGAACCACTAACTATGGCTACACCTTC.

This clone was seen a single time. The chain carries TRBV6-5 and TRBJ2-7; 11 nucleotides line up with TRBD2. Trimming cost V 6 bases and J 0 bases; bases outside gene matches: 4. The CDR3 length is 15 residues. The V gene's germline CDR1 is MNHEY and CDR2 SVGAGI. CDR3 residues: CASRSGTSGSYEQYF. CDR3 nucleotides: TGTGCCAGCAGGTCCGGGACTAGCGGCTCCTACGAGCAGTACTTC.

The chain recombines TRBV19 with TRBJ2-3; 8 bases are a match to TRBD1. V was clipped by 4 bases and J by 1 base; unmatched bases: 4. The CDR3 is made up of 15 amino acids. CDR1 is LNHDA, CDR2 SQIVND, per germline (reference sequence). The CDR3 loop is CASSKHRGGTDTQYF. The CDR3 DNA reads TGTGCCAGTAGTAAACACAGGGGGGGCACAGATACGCAGTATTTT.